This entry concerns a single TCR beta chain. Antigen unknown. The junction departs from germline at one end; a sequencing error may be responsible. The data were taken from a study of vaccination and CD4 T cells after COVID-19. Study-level information: The convalescent population consisted of six males and four females, two of whom were of Hispanic ethnicity.

The CDR3 is 12 amino acids. Germline loops: CDR1 MNHEY, CDR2 SMNVEV (reference sequence). Oncomine TCR Beta short-read sequencing was applied to DNA from cultured CD4+ T cells. Genomic DNA was drawn out of CD4+ T cells grown in culture. TCRdb passed the PCR reads through MiXCR, listing each CDR3 protein once. The sample contains under 4,500 distinct CDR3 sequences, under 25% of which appear only once. Findings and limits, study-wide: Spike mono-reactive clones accounted for 304 of the 307 vaccine-specific clones found in convalescent patients. SARS-CoV-2-reactive clonotypes showed a nonsignificant median rise from roughly 21 to 40.

The treatment was: roughly nine-day PBMC culture with coronavirus spike peptide pools or control peptides (ViraFEST assay). This receptor was taken from a human donor who had recovered from COVID-19. The sequencing input was CD4+ T cells from blood, cultured in vitro. The rearrangement uses TRBV27 and TRBJ2-6; TRBD2 aligns across 8 bases. The CDR3 region is CASSRGGNVLTF. The CDR3 coding sequence is TGTGCCAGCAGCCGGGGGGGCAACGTCCTGACTTTC.